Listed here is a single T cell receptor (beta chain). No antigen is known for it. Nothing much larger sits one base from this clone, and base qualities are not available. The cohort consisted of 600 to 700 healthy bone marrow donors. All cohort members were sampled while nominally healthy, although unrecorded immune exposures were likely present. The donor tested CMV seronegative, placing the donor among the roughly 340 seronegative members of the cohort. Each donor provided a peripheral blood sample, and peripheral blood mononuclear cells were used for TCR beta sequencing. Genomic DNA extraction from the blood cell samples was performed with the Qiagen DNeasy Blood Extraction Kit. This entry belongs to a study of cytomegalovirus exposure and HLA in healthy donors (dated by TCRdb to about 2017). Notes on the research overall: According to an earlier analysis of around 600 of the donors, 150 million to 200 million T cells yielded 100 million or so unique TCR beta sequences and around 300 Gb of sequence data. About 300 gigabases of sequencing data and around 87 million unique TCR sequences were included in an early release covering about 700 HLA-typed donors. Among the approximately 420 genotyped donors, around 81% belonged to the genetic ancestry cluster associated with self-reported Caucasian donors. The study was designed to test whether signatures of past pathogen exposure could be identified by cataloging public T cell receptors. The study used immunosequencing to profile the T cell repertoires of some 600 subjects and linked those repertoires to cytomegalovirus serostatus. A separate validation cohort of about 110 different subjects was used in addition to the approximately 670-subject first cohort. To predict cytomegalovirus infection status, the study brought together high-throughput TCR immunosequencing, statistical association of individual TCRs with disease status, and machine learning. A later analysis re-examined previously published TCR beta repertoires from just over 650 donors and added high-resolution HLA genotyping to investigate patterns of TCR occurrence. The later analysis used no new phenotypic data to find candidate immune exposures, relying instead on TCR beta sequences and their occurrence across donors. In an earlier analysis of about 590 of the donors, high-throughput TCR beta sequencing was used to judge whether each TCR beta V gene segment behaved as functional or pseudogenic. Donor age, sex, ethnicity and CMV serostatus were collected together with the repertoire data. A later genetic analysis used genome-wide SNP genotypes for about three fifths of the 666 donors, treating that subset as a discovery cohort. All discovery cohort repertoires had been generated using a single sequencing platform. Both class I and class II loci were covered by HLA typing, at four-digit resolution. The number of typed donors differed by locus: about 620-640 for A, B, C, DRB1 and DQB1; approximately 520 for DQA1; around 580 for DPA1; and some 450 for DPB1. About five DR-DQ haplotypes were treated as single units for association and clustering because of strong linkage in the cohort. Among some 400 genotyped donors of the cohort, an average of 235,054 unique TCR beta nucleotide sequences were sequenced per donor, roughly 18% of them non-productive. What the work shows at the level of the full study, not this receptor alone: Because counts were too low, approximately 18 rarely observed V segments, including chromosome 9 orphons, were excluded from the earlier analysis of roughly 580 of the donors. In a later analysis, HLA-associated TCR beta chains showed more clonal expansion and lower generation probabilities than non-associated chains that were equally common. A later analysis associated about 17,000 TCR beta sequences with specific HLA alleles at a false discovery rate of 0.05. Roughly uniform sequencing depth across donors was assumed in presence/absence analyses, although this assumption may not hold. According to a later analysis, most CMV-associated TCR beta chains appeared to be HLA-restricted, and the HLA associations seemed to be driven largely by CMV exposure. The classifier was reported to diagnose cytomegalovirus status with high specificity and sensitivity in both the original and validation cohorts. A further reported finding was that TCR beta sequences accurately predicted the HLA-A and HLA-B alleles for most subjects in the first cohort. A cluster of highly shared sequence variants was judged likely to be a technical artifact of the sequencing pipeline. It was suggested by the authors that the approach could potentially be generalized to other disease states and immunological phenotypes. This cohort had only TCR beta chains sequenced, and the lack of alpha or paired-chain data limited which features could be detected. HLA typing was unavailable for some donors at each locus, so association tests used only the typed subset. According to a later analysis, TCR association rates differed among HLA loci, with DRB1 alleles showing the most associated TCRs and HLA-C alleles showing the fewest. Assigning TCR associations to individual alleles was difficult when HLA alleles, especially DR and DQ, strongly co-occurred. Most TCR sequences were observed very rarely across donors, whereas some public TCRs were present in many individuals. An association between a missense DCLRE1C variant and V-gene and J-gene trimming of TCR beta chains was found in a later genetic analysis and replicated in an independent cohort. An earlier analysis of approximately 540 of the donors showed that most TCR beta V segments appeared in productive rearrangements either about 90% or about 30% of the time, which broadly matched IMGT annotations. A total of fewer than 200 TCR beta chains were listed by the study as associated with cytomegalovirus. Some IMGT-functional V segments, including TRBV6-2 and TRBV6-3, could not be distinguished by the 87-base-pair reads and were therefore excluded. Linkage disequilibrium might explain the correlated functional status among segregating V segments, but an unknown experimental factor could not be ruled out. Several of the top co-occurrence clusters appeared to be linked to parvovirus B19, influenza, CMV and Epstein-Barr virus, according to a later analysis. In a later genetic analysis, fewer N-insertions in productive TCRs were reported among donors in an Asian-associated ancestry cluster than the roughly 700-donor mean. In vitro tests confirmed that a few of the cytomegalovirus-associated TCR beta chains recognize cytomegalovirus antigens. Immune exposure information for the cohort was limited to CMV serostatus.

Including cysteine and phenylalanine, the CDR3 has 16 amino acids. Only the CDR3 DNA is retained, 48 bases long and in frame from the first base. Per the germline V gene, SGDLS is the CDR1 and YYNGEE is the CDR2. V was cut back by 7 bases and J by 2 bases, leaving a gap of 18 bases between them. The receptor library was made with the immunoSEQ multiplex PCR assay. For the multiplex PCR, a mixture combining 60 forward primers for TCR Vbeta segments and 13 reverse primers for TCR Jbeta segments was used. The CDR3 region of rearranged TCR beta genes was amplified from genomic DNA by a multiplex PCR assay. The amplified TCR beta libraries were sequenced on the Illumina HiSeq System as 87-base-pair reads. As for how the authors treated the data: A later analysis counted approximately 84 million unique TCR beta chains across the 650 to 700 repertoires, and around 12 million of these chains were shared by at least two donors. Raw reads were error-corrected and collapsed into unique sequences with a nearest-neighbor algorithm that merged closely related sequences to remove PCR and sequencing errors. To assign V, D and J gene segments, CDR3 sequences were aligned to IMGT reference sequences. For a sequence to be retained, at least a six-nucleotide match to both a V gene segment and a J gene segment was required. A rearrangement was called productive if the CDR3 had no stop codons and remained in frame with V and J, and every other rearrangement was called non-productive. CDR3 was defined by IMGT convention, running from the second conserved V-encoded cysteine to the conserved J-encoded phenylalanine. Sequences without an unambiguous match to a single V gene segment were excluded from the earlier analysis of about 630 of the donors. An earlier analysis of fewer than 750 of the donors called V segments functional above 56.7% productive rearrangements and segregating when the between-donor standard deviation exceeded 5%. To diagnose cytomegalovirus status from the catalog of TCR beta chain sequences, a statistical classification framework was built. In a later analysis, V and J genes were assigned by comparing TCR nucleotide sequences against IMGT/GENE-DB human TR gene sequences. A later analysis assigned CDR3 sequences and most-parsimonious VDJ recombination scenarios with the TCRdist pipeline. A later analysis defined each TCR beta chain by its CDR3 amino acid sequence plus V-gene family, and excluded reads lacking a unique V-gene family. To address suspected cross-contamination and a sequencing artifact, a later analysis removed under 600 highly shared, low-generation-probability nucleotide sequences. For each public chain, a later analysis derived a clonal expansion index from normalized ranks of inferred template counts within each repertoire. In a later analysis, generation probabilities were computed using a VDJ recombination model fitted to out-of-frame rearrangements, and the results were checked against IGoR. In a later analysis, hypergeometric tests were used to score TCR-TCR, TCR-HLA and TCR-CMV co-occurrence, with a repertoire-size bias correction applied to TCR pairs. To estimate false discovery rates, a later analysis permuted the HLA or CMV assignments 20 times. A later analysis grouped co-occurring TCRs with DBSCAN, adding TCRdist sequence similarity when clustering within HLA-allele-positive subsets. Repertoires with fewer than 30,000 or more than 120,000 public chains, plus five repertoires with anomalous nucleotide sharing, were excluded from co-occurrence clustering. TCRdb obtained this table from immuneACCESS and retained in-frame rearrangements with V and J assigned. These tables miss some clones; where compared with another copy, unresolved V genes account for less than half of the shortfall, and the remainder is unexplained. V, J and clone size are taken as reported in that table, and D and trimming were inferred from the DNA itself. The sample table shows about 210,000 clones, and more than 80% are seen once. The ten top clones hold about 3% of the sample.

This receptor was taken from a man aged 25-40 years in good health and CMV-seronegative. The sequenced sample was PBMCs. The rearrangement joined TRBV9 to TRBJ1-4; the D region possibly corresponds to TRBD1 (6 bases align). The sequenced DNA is TGTGCCAGCTCTCGGGCGGGGGGCCTCACTAATGAAAAACTGTTTTTT. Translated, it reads CASSRAGGLTNEKLFF.